What follows describes a single TCR beta chain. These data are taken from a study of glioma-infiltrating T cells after dendritic cell vaccination. At the level of the study: Autologous tumor lysate-pulsed dendritic cell vaccination was given between about 2003 and 2013. The vaccine used monocyte-derived dendritic cells pulsed overnight with autologous tumor lysate. Three intradermal dendritic cell vaccine injections were given every two weeks.

This table comes from immunoSEQ multiplex PCR, and its TCRdb copy is limited to in-frame clones, with some not included. The sample lists 80,000 to 100,000 clones, approximately 80% occurring once. The CDR3 length is 14 residues. The V gene's germline CDR1 is SGHTA and CDR2 FQGNSA. Trimming removed 5 bases from V and 3 bases from J, with 14 bases in between. The sample was blood, taken before dendritic cell vaccination. The chain carries TRBV7-2 and TRBJ2-7; the D gene is possibly TRBD2 (5 bases). The source is a human donor with glioblastoma. The CDR3 sequence is CASSPNTRVYEQYF. CDR3 nucleotide sequence: TGTGCCAGCAGCCCTAATACGCGGGTCTACGAGCAGTACTTC.